The 4 T cell receptor beta chains in this list originate from one sample, sequenced in a study of blood T cell repertoires in COVID-19. Method: immunoSEQ multiplex PCR; TCRdb's copy keeps in-frame clones and lacks some. Of hundreds of thousands of clones in the sample, around 90% were seen once. The source material was PBMCs or T cells enriched from blood (not recorded which). These TCRs come from a woman in her thirties or forties with acute COVID-19.

This clone was seen once. This chain's CDR3 is CATSTRTGPNTEAFF. DNA of the CDR3: TGTGCCACCAGCACCCGGACAGGGCCGAACACTGAAGCTTTCTTT. V usage is TRBV15 and J usage is TRBJ1-1, with 8 bases matching TRBD1. Trimming took 4 bases from V and 1 from J; bases not matched to a gene: 5. Germline CDR1 LNHNV, CDR2 YYDKDF (reference sequence). The CDR3 contains 15 residues.

The rearrangement uses TRBV11-2 and TRBJ2-5; TRBD2 aligns across 7 bases. The junction had 4 bases not matched to a gene; V was cut back by 4 bases and J by 2 bases. The length of the CDR3 is 14 residues. Germline V gives CDR1 SGHAT, CDR2 FQNNGV. CDR3 bases: TGTGCCAGCAGCTCACTAGCGAGACAAGAGACCCAGTACTTC. Translated, it gives CASSSLARQETQYF.

This clone has just a few counts. V gene TRBV11-2 combines with J gene TRBJ1-1; 9 bases are a match to TRBD1. This CDR3 is 14 amino acids long. With 5 bases clipped from V and 4 bases from J, the junction kept 5 bases outside the gene matches. Per germline, CDR1 SGHAT and CDR2 FQNNGV. CDR3 nucleotides: TGTGCCAGCAGCATACAGGGGGCGCGCACTGAAGCTTTCTTT. It codes for CASSIQGARTEAFF.

This clone was detected only once. The rearrangement joins TRBV11-2 to TRBJ1-2; D is undetermined. The length of the CDR3 is 15 residues. Looked up from germline, CDR1 is SGHAT and CDR2 is FQNNGV. Trimming took 1 base from V and 3 from J, leaving 12 bases between them. As DNA, the CDR3 is TGTGCCAGCAGCTTAGTAATGGACTTCTACTATGGCTACACCTTC. Amino acids: CASSLVMDFYYGYTF.